This T cell receptor (beta chain) was identified during a study of blood T cells in healthy people across ages. A word on this clonotype: The antigen is not known.

Donors ranged from roughly 6 to 100 years old and were healthy Caucasians in Russia. Total RNA, at least 5.5 micrograms per sample, came from PBMCs. Regarding the study as a whole: Roughly linear age-related decline in beta diversity appeared, significant by age 40.

Then a second PCR, running about 6 to 12 cycles, was carried out with a sample-barcoded 5' primer and a J-beta primer mix. Using its own MiXCR run on the 5' RACE reads, TCRdb lists one record per CDR3 protein. This sample has approximately 320,000 distinct CDR3 sequences, with 27% found just once. Germline V gene sequence: CDR1 LNHNV, CDR2 YYDKDF (reference sequence). CDR3 length: 13 amino acids. V trimming: 8 bases; J trimming: 5 bases; junction bases outside the gene matches: 7. The material sequenced was blood. The genes are TRBV15 and TRBJ2-7; 9 bases are a match to TRBD2. This receptor was taken from a woman between 65 and 79 years old in good health. CDR3 protein: CATSGGRAHEQYF. In nucleotides, the CDR3 is TGTGCCACCTCTGGCGGGAGGGCCCACGAGCAGTACTTC.